The clone carrying this T cell receptor (beta chain) has more than one count but fewer than ten. Its antigen remains unknown. Amplification of ligated cDNA took four PCR rounds with SP2 and nested alpha and beta constant primers. Blood and skin TCR RNA was reverse transcribed with alpha and beta constant primers. TCRdb called the 5' RACE reads again in MiXCR, with one record for every CDR3 protein. Of over 50,000 distinct CDR3 sequences listed, over 6% are singletons. The record originates from a study of naive and memory T cell subsets. Study-level results: TCR transcript changes with activation or differentiation may affect this RNA method.

An oligonucleotide containing a UMI was ligated to the 3' end of TCR cDNA. Whole-blood samples were over 2 ml of peripheral blood from healthy adult volunteers. Input was roughly 1 to 1000 ng of DNase-treated total RNA without cell sorting. This CDR3 is built from 13 residues. CDR1 LNHDA and CDR2 SQIVND come from the germline V gene (reference sequence). The chain uses TRBV19 and TRBJ1-4, with a tentative D call TRBD1 (6 bases). This TCR derives from a female donor in good health. CDR3 residues: CAPRGSTNEKLFF. DNA of the CDR3: TGTGCTCCGAGGGGGTCAACTAATGAAAAACTGTTTTTT.